A single sample is the source of the 8 T cell receptor beta chains below, sequenced in a study of molecular identifiers for immune sequencing clone quantification. Each CDR3 protein gets one entry after TCRdb re-called the PCR reads with MiXCR. The data show 45,000 to 55,000 distinct CDR3 sequences, just over 35% seen once. The specimen sequenced was naive CD8+ T cells from blood, with Jurkat cell RNA spiked in. Subset indicated: FACS-sorted CD8+CD4-CCR7+CD45RA+ naive T cells. These receptors all stem from a human donor in good health. Some libraries in this study had Jurkat cell RNA spiked in.

This clonotype has ten or more counts. The V and J genes are TRBV7-2 and TRBJ2-7; D ambiguous. This CDR3 contains 12 residues. CDR1 SGHTA and CDR2 FQGNSA come from the germline V gene. V lost 3 bases, J lost 1 base, and 4 bases lay in between. As DNA, the CDR3 is TGTGCCAGCAGCTTCCCGTCCTACGAGCAGTACTTC. Its protein is CASSFPSYEQYF.

Concerning this clonotype: One base away lies a much larger clone, so this may be a sequencing read error. J is TRBJ2-7 and V is TRBV10-1; no definite D call. The CDR3 totals 10 residues. Germline assignment: CDR1 WNHNN and CDR2 SYGVQD (reference sequence). CDR3 in amino acids: CVSSEQEQYF. DNA of the CDR3: TGCGTCAGCAGTGAGCAGGAGCAGTACTTC.

With regard to this clonotype: The CDR3 end shows no conserved phenylalanine or tryptophan, and so a read error is likely. The chain recombines TRBV29-1 with TRBJ1-2, with D possibly being TRBD1 (6 bases). The CDR3 consists of 13 residues. Trimming shortened V by 3 bases and J by 2 bases, and 10 bases separated the two germline ends. The germline CDR1 and CDR2 sequences are SQVTM and ANQGSEA. CDR3 in amino acids: CSVDGGRNYGYTS. The CDR3 DNA is TGCAGCGTTGACGGGGGGCGAAACTATGGCTACACCTCC.

The chain carries TRBV14 and TRBJ2-3; 7 bases fit TRBD2. CDR3 length: 16 residues. The ends lost 5 bases at V and 4 bases at J; junction bases unmatched: 12. In germline, CDR1 is SGHDN, CDR2 FVKESK. This CDR3 reads CASSRSVSGNADTQYF. In DNA form, the CDR3 reads TGTGCCAGCAGCAGATCAGTCAGCGGGAACGCAGATACGCAGTATTTT. The full variable domain, in which reference TRBV14 and TRBJ2-3 provide the parts outside the CDR3, is EAGVTQFPSHSVIEKGQTVTLRCDPISGHDNLYWYRRVMGKEIKFLLHFVKESKQDESGMPNNRFLAERTGGTYSTLKVQPAELEDSGVYFCASSRSVSGNADTQYFGPGTRLTVL.

In regard to this clonotype: A read error may account for a junction end that differs from germline. In nucleotides, the CDR3 is TGTGCCAGTAGTGAGATCCCTGGGGCCAACGTCCTGCCTTTC. Amino acid sequence: CASSEIPGANVLPF. The chain employs TRBV19 and TRBJ2-6; weak D call: TRBD1 (5 bases). Germline values: CDR1 LNHDA, CDR2 SQIVND (reference sequence). The CDR3 is 14 amino acids.

The chain uses TRBV28 and TRBJ2-7; 9 bases align to TRBD2. Trimming cost V 7 bases and J 1 base; bases outside gene matches: 5. Germline V gene lookup returns CDR1 MDHEN and CDR2 SYDVKM. The CDR3 has 14 residues. The DNA of the CDR3 is TGTGCCAGCACCCGCGGGGGGGCGTCCTACGAGCAGTACTTC. This sequence encodes CASTRGGASYEQYF.

This chain connects TRBV6-2 or TRBV6-3 to TRBJ2-1; no clear D. CDR1 is MNHEY and CDR2 is SVGEGT in the germline V gene. This CDR3 comprises 13 residues. V lost 4 bases and J 8 bases, leaving 12 bases between the germline ends. The CDR3 bases are TGTGCCAGCAGTTTCTTCGTTAATCATGAGCAGTTCTTC. Its translation: CASSFFVNHEQFF.

At least ten counts were recorded for this clonotype. CDR3 nucleotide sequence: TGTGCCAGCAGGGGGGCCGTCCAAGAGACCCAGTACTTC. Amino acids: CASRGAVQETQYF. The chain combines TRBV11-2 with TRBJ2-5; TRBD1 is a possible D gene (6 bases). This CDR3 has 13 amino acids. Germline V gene data show CDR1 as SGHAT and CDR2 as FQNNGV. The V gene lost 6 bases and the J gene lost 1 base, with 9 bases spanning the gap.